The entry that follows covers one T cell receptor (beta chain) sequence. The sample comes from a study of human T cells and chemical hapten exposure. Whole-study context: All through the roughly 25-week study, the scalp of each patient received diphenylcyclopropenone doses weekly. Yields of TCR per sample differed, chiefly owing to small differences in pooled library volume.

Sample time point: patch test 1, 2 weeks after DPC sensitization. Treatment: therapeutic diphenylcyclopropenone sensitization with weekly scalp DPC. Participating donors were patients with alopecia, aged 18 to 70 years, considered appropriate candidates for DPC. TCRdb independently ran MiXCR on the RACE reads; one entry per CDR3 protein. Among 380,000 or so distinct CDR3 sequences listed, 4% to 5.5% were seen once. This TCR was sampled from a woman in her fifties or sixties with alopecia areata. Some clones in this sample may be carry-over from other donors' samples. Sequences were derived from whole blood, sampled in connection with sensitization to the hapten diphenylcyclopropenone (DPC).

This CDR3 is CASSKKPGTGRRLGTEAFF. CDR3 in DNA: TGTGCCAGCAGCAAAAAGCCCGGGACAGGGAGGCGGTTGGGCACTGAAGCTTTCTTT. The rearrangement joins TRBV21-1 to TRBJ1-1; the D call TRBD1 from the table was never checked on the DNA. TRBV21-1 is termed a pseudogene. The length of the CDR3 is 19 residues.